The present TCR beta chain was sequenced within a study of T cells expressing NK-cell markers. The CDR3 sequence is 15 residues long. CDR1 and CDR2 (germline): DFQATT, SNEGSKA (reference sequence). Study observations and caveats: Whether expanded NKG2C+ T cell clones were HCMV specific stayed uncertain. Top CD8+ clonotypes included the dominant CD3+CD56+NKG2C+ clonotypes in roughly 6 donors.

5'RACE template switching with UMIs produced the TCR beta cDNA. TCRdb reprocessed the 5' RACE reads, with one entry per CDR3 protein and no DNA. Its table records approximately 550,000 distinct CDR3 sequences. Points on this clonotype: The antigen remains undetermined.

Sequencing was carried out using blood T cells: a sorted CD56 or NKG2C T cell subset, CD4+ or CD8+ T cells, or bulk PBMC T cells (not recorded which). This sequence was found in a man between 18 and 35 years old in good health. The chain employs TRBV20-1 and TRBJ2-1; the TRBD1 assignment by TCRdb is unverifiable without DNA. The CDR3 sequence is CSALLRTGTNNEQFF.